Detailed here is one T cell receptor beta chain. Its cognate antigen is unknown. In the naive CD8 group, cells lacked CD45RO and were positively selected for CCR7, so terminally differentiated effector memory CD45RA+ cells were left out. Donors were healthy HIV-negative adults without recently reported acute infections or vaccinations. The data are from a study of shared clonotypes between healthy human individuals. Study observations and caveats: Memory subsets generally showed lower estimated richness than naive subsets. Clonotype sharing among donors likely depends on sequencing depth.

Germline V gene lookup returns CDR1 MNHEY and CDR2 SVGAGI. The CDR3 is made up of 14 amino acids. The V end lost 6 bases, the J end lost 6 bases, and 14 bases lay between the germline ends. Sequencing was performed with immunoSEQ multiplex PCR; in TCRdb, only in-frame clones are kept and a portion is missing. The profile shows about 750,000 clones, 80% to 95% of them singletons. This receptor was obtained from a man younger than 40 in good health. The chain has TRBV6-5 and TRBJ2-2, with D hard to call. Sequenced sample: naive CD8+ T cells sorted from blood. The chain's CDR3 is CASSEFRPAGELFF. The CDR3 DNA follows: TGTGCCAGCAGCGAATTTCGTCCGGCCGGGGAGCTGTTTTTT.